Below are 23 T cell receptor beta chains sequenced from a single sample in a study of T cell repertoires in breast cancer. Unpaired genes were suppressed by blocking oligonucleotides during a second nested PCR. TCRdb analysed the emulsion pairing reads with MiXCR anew, one entry per CDR3 protein. Among 3,500 to 4,500 distinct CDR3 sequences listed, around a third were seen once. An expanded emulsion RT-PCR with primers for all TCR V genes paired CD8+ T cell chains. Sequencing was performed on CD8+ T cells. Every receptor here comes from a pool of human donors with breast cancer or a healthy control (not recorded which).

This clonotype is labeled medium-sized (0.01 to 0.1%). The genes are TRBV7-2 and TRBJ2-3; 7 positions agree with TRBD2. The CDR3 spans 15 residues. The germline gives CDR1 SGHTA, CDR2 FQGNSA. Unmatched junction bases numbered 6, after V lost 3 bases and J lost 3 bases. DNA for the CDR3: TGTGCCAGCAGCTTCAGGCAGGGAGGGACAGATACGCAGTATTTT. It codes for CASSFRQGGTDTQYF.

About this clonotype itself: Likely a read error: the CDR3 ends without its conserved phenylalanine or tryptophan. The chain's CDR3 is CASELAGPWDTQYL. The CDR3 region has the DNA TGTGCCAGCGAACTAGCGGGGCCCTGGGATACGCAGTATCTT. This chain joins TRBV7-9 and TRBJ2-3; 10 bases map to TRBD2. The J segment lost 6 bases and the V segment lost 8 bases, leaving 8 bases of the junction unmatched. Per germline, CDR1 SEHNR and CDR2 FQNEAQ (reference sequence). There are 14 residues in the CDR3.

This clonotype occurred a few times. The chain employs TRBV2 and TRBJ1-1, with D perhaps TRBD1 (6 bases). This CDR3 region has 14 residues. The V end was cut by 7 bases, the J end by 1 base, with 13 bases between. Germline V gene sequence: CDR1 SNHLY, CDR2 FYNNEI. The CDR3 protein is CASTRTGPNTEAFF. The CDR3 DNA sequence: TGTGCCAGCACCCGTACAGGGCCGAACACTGAAGCTTTCTTT. The variable domain in full, completed from reference TRBV2 and TRBJ1-1, reads EPEVTQTPSHQVTQMGQEVILRCVPISNHLYFYWYRQILGQKVEFLVSFYNNEISEKSEIFDDQFSVERPDGSNFTLKIRSTKLEDSAMYFCASTRTGPNTEAFFGQGTRLTVV.

The table lists this clonotype with a count of one. This may stem from a read error, because a much larger clone lies one nucleotide away. The conserved phenylalanine or tryptophan is not found at the CDR3 terminus, so this likely reflects a read error. The CDR3 DNA reads TGTGCCACCAGTATGGGGGCCTACACTGAAGCTTTCTCT. It encodes CATSMGAYTEAFS. The chain couples TRBV24-1 to TRBJ1-1, with D perhaps TRBD1 (6 bases). V was clipped by 6 bases and J by 3 bases, with 10 bases between them. CDR1 KGHDR and CDR2 SFDVKD come from the germline V gene. The CDR3 is 13 residues long.

A word on this clonotype: A much larger clone is a single base away; this may be a read error. The chain links TRBV28 to TRBJ1-4; perhaps TRBD1 as D (6 bases). Germline CDR1 MDHEN, CDR2 SYDVKM. The CDR3 consists of 16 residues. CDR3 in DNA: TGTGCCAGCAGTAGCATAGACAGGATGATTAATGAAAAACTGCTTTTT. It yields the protein CASSSIDRMINEKLLF.

This clonotype is categorized as large. The V call is TRBV28, the J call TRBJ1-5; no reliable D call. The CDR3 is made up of 12 amino acids. The germline V gene has CDR1 MDHEN and CDR2 SYDVKM. Trimming shortened V by 3 bases and J by 5 bases, and 5 bases separated the two germline ends. CDR3 nucleotide sequence: TGTGCCAGCAGTTTTTCAGATCAGCCCCAGCATTTT. Translating gives CASSFSDQPQHF.

This clonotype is judged medium-sized. The rearrangement joins TRBV11-2 to TRBJ2-1; D is possibly TRBD1 (5 bases). Trimming removed 1 base from V and 3 bases from J, with 13 bases in between. The CDR3 is 16 amino acids. Germline-derived CDR1 and CDR2 are SGHAT and FQNNGV. The DNA for the CDR3 is TGTGCCAGCAGCTTAGCAGCAGGGTCGCACTACAATGAGCAGTTCTTC. Protein product: CASSLAAGSHYNEQFF.

This clonotype was counted only a few times. The V gene is TRBV27, the J gene TRBJ1-2; the D gene is possibly TRBD1 (5 bases). Germline-derived CDR1 and CDR2 are MNHEY and SMNVEV (reference sequence). This CDR3 has 12 residues. The V and J ends lost 3 bases and 7 bases respectively, with 9 bases between them. DNA of the CDR3: TGTGCCAGCAGTTTTGAAGGGGCTGGCTACACCTTC. Its protein product is CASSFEGAGYTF.

In this sample, this clonotype is medium-sized. The CDR3 reads CASGNGDQPQHF. The CDR3 DNA reads TGTGCCAGCGGCAATGGGGATCAGCCCCAGCATTTT. The chain combines TRBV28 with TRBJ1-5; no firm D call. The length of the CDR3 is 12 residues. Between the trimmed V and J ends, which lost 8 bases and 5 bases, there was a span of 10 bases. CDR1 MDHEN and CDR2 SYDVKM come from the germline V gene.

This chain uses TRBV4-1 with TRBJ2-1, with TRBD2 as a possible D gene (8 bases). CDR1 is MGHRA, CDR2 YSYEKL, per germline. Trimming pared 0 bases from V and 8 bases from J, leaving 32 bases between. The CDR3 consists of 21 residues. CDR3 sequence: CASSQDRVRGLAGGYVDEQFF. As DNA, the CDR3 is TGCGCCAGCAGCCAAGATCGGGTGAGGGGGCTAGCGGGTGGTTACGTGGATGAGCAGTTCTTC.

This clonotype was counted many times. The CDR3 loop reads CSVEGGQGATYEQYF. The CDR3 DNA sequence: TGCAGCGTTGAAGGGGGACAGGGCGCCACCTACGAGCAGTACTTC. J is TRBJ2-7 and V is TRBV29-1; 9 bases map to TRBD1. Germline CDR1 reads SQVTM; CDR2 reads ANQGSEA. This CDR3 is 15 amino acids long. V was clipped by 1 base and J by 2 bases; unmatched bases: 6.

A remark on this clonotype: A much more abundant neighbour one base away suggests this may be a read error. The genes are TRBV27 and TRBJ2-1, with unresolved D. The CDR3 runs to 12 residues. Germline CDR1 and CDR2: MNHEY and SMNVEV (reference sequence). The CDR3 is CASSLPPNERFF. In DNA form, the CDR3 reads TGTGCCAGCAGTTTACCCCCCAATGAGCGGTTCTTC.

This clonotype was seen ten or more times. The chain combines TRBV28 with TRBJ1-6; 7 nucleotides line up with TRBD1. CDR1 is MDHEN, CDR2 SYDVKM, per germline. The CDR3 runs to 12 residues. V lost 6 bases to trimming and J lost 10 bases; unmatched junction nucleotides: 3. CDR3 region: CASSQGDSPLHF. In nucleotides, the CDR3 is TGTGCCAGCAGCCAGGGGGACTCACCCCTCCACTTT. Full variable domain (outside the CDR3, taken from reference TRBV28 and TRBJ1-6): DVKVTQSSRYLVKRTGEKVFLECVQDMDHENMFWYRQDPGLGLRLIYFSYDVKMKEKGDIPEGYSVSREKKERFSLILESASTNQTSMYLCASSQGDSPLHFGNGTRLTVT.

The chain combines TRBV7-2 with TRBJ2-2; D is possibly TRBD2 (7 bases). Trimming took off 2 bases at V and 5 bases at J, with 9 bases between the two ends. This CDR3 region has 14 residues. From germline, CDR1 is SGHTA and CDR2 FQGNSA. The chain's CDR3 is CASSLKGGTGELFF. Here the CDR3 DNA reads TGTGCCAGCAGCTTAAAGGGGGGGACCGGGGAGCTGTTTTTT. Together with reference TRBV7-2 and TRBJ2-2, the CDR3 gives the full variable domain: GAGVSQSPSNKVTEKGKDVELRCDPISGHTALYWYRQSLGQGLEFLIYFQGNSAPDKSGLPSDRFSAERTGGSVSTLTIQRTQQEDSAVYLCASSLKGGTGELFFGEGSRLTVL.

In the case of this clonotype: Just one base apart from a much larger clone, this may be a read error. The J gene is TRBJ1-1, the V gene TRBV2, with D possibly being TRBD1 (5 bases). This CDR3 is 12 amino acids long. CDR1 and CDR2 (germline): SNHLY, FYNNEI. V was shortened by 8 bases and J by 8 bases, with 15 bases between the two germline ends. The CDR3: CASGRGGSEAFF. Here the CDR3 DNA reads TGTGCCAGCGGTCGGGGGGGTAGCGAAGCTTTCTTT.

This clonotype is hyperexpanded by share. The chain links TRBV28 to TRBJ1-5, with TRBD1 identical over 7 bases. V lost 5 bases, J lost 5 bases, and 0 bases stayed unmatched. The CDR3 sequence is 12 residues long. Germline V gene data show CDR1 as MDHEN and CDR2 as SYDVKM. CDR3 residues: CASSQGDQPQHF. The CDR3 DNA is TGTGCCAGCAGTCAGGGGGATCAGCCCCAGCATTTT. Complete variable domain (other parts from reference TRBV28 and TRBJ1-5): DVKVTQSSRYLVKRTGEKVFLECVQDMDHENMFWYRQDPGLGLRLIYFSYDVKMKEKGDIPEGYSVSREKKERFSLILESASTNQTSMYLCASSQGDQPQHFGDGTRLSIL.

J is TRBJ2-2 and V is TRBV11-2; D uncertain. With 2 bases removed from V and 9 bases from J, the gap between germline ends came to 7 bases. The germline CDR1 and CDR2 sequences are SGHAT and FQNNGV. This CDR3 spans 12 amino acids. The CDR3 sequence: CASSLRPRELFF. The DNA of the CDR3 is TGTGCCAGCAGCTTAAGGCCGCGGGAGCTGTTTTTT.

A note on this clonotype: At one end, the junction sequence differs from germline, possibly due to a read error. The chain combines TRBV28 with TRBJ1-5; D is unclear. The CDR3 covers 13 residues. From germline, CDR1 is MDHEN and CDR2 SYDVKM. The CDR3 sequence: CASSLSGGQLQHF. The CDR3 coding sequence is TGTGCCAGCAGTTTATCGGGCGGTCAGCTCCAGCATTTT.

There are many counts of this clonotype. The chain combines TRBV11-2 with TRBJ2-2; D is ambiguous. The CDR3 extends over 14 amino acids. The V end lost 5 bases, the J end lost 2 bases, and 9 bases lay between the germline ends. Germline CDR1 and CDR2: SGHAT and FQNNGV. The CDR3 DNA reads as TGTGCCAGCAGCCAGAGACCCAACACCGGGGAGCTGTTTTTT. Translating it yields CASSQRPNTGELFF.

CDR3 protein: CASSSRTEAFF. CDR3 coding DNA: TGTGCCAGCAGTAGTCGCACTGAAGCTTTCTTT. The chain recombines TRBV2 with TRBJ1-1; no clear D. The CDR3 totals 11 residues. Germline V CDR1 and CDR2: SNHLY, FYNNEI. V was shortened by 5 bases and J by 4 bases, with 5 bases between the two germline ends.

Turning to this clonotype: Sequence at one end of the junction differs from germline and may be a read error. V and J are TRBV28 and TRBJ1-4; 7 bases align to TRBD1. From germline, CDR1 is MDHEN and CDR2 SYDVKM. The CDR3 covers 15 residues. The CDR3 region is CASNGAGTAKEKLFF. As DNA, the CDR3 is TGTGCCAGCAACGGGGCCGGGACAGCCAAAGAAAAGCTGTTTTTT. The variable domain in full, with the rest retrieved from reference TRBV28 and TRBJ1-4, is DVKVTQSSRYLVKRTGEKVFLECVQDMDHENMFWYRQDPGLGLRLIYFSYDVKMKEKGDIPEGYSVSREKKERFSLILESASTNQTSMYLCASNGAGTAKEKLFFGSGTQLSVL.

This clonotype was picked up many times. The CDR3 reads CASSQGTEDEKLFF. CDR3 DNA: TGCGCCAGCAGCCAAGGGACAGAAGATGAAAAACTGTTTTTT. This chain connects TRBV4-3 to TRBJ1-4, with D perhaps matching TRBD1 (6 bases). The CDR3 runs to 14 residues. Trimming stripped 1 base from V and 6 bases from J, with 9 bases between. Germline CDR1 and CDR2: LGHNA and YSLEER.

This clonotype was observed a handful of times. The chain joins TRBV7-2 to TRBJ1-2; D is perhaps TRBD1 (6 bases). V lost 5 bases and J 5 bases, leaving 18 bases between the germline ends. There are 15 residues in the CDR3. Germline lookup yields CDR1 SGHTA and CDR2 FQGNSA. This CDR3 is CASSPKGGGGYGYTF. Here the CDR3 DNA reads TGTGCCAGCAGCCCGAAGGGGGGGGGCGGATATGGCTACACCTTC.